The present T cell receptor (beta chain) was sequenced within a study of cytomegalovirus exposure and HLA in healthy donors. This CDR3 has 11 amino acids. Germline V gives CDR1 SQVTM, CDR2 ANQGSEA. Trimming stripped 7 bases from V and 3 bases from J, with 10 bases between. With 60 Vbeta and 13 Jbeta primers, the PCR was carried out. Only in-frame clones appear in the TCRdb table, and some are missing; sequencing was by immunoSEQ multiplex PCR. The sample comprises 200,000 or so clones, almost 80% of which are singletons, and less than 4.5% rests with the top ten. Material for sequencing was PBMCs. This TCR derives from a male donor in good health and CMV-seronegative. The chain recombines TRBV29-1 with TRBJ2-7, with D tentatively TRBD1 (6 bases). The CDR3 bases are TGCAGCGGCAGGGACATCTACGAGCAGTACTTC. Protein: CSGRDIYEQYF.